This T cell receptor beta chain appears in the sequencing data of a study of control samples from healthy donors and cancer patients. The CDR3 sequence is 15 residues long. J lost 4 bases, V lost 4 bases, and 4 bases had no gene match. Germline V gene sequence: CDR1 SGHVS, CDR2 FQNEAQ. Using immunoSEQ multiplex PCR, the repertoire was profiled, and TCRdb retains in-frame clones only, with some absent. The sample contains 95,000 to 150,000 clones, 70% to 90% of which appear only once. This clone is a singleton in its sample. Specimen: blood. This chain joins TRBV7-8 and TRBJ2-3, with TRBD1 identical over 11 bases. The source of this sequence is a man in his forties in good health. Written as DNA, the CDR3 is TGTGCCAGCAGCTCTGGACAGGGGGCGGCAGATACGCAGTATTTT. Translated: CASSSGQGAADTQYF.